The source of this TCR beta chain is a study of CD8+ T cells in alopecia areata. Study-wide results and caveats: Tissue-resident alphabeta T cells belonging to normal skin likewise get sequenced within scalp specimens. The study found that many expanded lesional clones persisted in scalp and blood during tofacitinib.

Sequencing relied on a cDNA template that was reverse transcribed from extracted RNA. Assay: immunoSEQ multiplex PCR; the TCRdb copy retains only in-frame clones and omits some. The data contain approximately 150,000 clones, 58% of them seen just once; the ten biggest clones take up 16%. Germline values: CDR1 SGHDT, CDR2 YYEEEE. The junction had 6 bases not matched to a gene; V was cut back by 4 bases and J by 0 bases. This CDR3 contains 15 residues. In the case of this clone: Its antigen is still unknown.

Treatment described: oral pan-JAK inhibitor, 5-10 mg twice daily. The specimen comprised CD4+ T cells sorted from blood, sampled around week 55, from a patient treated with tofacitinib. This chain uses TRBV5-6 with TRBJ2-7; 8 bases align to TRBD1. The sequence came from a human donor with alopecia areata. CDR3 sequence reads: CASSPLGQDSYEQYF. The CDR3 region has the DNA TGTGCCAGCAGCCCCTTGGGACAGGACTCCTACGAGCAGTACTTC.